Presented here are 3 T cell receptor beta chains from one specimen sequenced in a study of blood T cell repertoires in COVID-19. Data came from immunoSEQ multiplex PCR; TCRdb stores just in-frame clones and leaves some out. The table shows about 80,000 clones, with 60% to 80% occurring only once. Input material: peripheral blood. These receptors were obtained from a man aged 55 to 70 with COVID-19, enrolled during active disease.

This clone was seen a handful of times. The chain employs TRBV5-5 and TRBJ2-5; a weak D match, TRBD2 (5 bases). The CDR3 length is 16 residues. Germline V gene lookup returns CDR1 SGHKS and CDR2 YYEKEE (reference sequence). V was pared by 0 bases and J by 0 bases, with 12 bases between. The CDR3, as DNA: TGTGCCAGCAGCTTGGAGCCGTCGGGGTACCAAGAGACCCAGTACTTC. Residues: CASSLEPSGYQETQYF.

CDR3 sequence (DNA): TGTGCCAGCAGCGTAGCTACACAGATCACAGATACGCAGTATTTT. It specifies CASSVATQITDTQYF. The chain uses TRBV9 and TRBJ2-3; D is undetermined. Trimming cost V 0 bases and J 2 bases, with 10 bases left between them. CDR3 length: 15 amino acids. From germline, CDR1 is SGDLS and CDR2 YYNGEE.

This chain connects TRBV11-2 to TRBJ2-2, with TRBD2 matching over 12 bases. The CDR3 is 16 residues long. CDR1 and CDR2 from the germline V gene are SGHAT and FQNNGV. J was trimmed by 4 bases and V by 5 bases; bases with no gene match: 5. The CDR3 nucleotides are TGTGCCAGCAGCCTGACTAGCGGGAGACCCACCGGGGAGCTGTTTTTT. It yields the protein CASSLTSGRPTGELFF.